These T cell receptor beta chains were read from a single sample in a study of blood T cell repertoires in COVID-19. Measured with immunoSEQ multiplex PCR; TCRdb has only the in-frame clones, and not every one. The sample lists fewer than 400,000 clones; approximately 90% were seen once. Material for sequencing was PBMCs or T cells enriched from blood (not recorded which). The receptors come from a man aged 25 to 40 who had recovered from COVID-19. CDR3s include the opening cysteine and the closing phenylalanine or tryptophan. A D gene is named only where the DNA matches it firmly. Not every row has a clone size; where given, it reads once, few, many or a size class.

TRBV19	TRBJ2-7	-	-	CASSIGLASHEQYF	TGTGCCAGTAGTATAGGGCTAGCGTCCCACGAGCAGTACTTC
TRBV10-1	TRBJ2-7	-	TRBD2	CASSESGTSGYYEQYF	TGCGCCAGCAGTGAGTCCGGGACTAGCGGTTACTACGAGCAGTACTTC
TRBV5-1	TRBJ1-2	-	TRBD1	CASSPGDRVYGYTF	TGCGCCAGCAGCCCCGGGGACAGGGTCTATGGCTACACCTTC
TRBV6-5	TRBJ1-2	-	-	CASVTTSRQTYGYTF	TGTGCCAGCGTAACCACGTCGCGACAGACCTATGGCTACACCTTC
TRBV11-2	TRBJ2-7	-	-	CASSPLEGRYEQYF	TGTGCCAGCAGCCCCTTGGAGGGACGCTACGAGCAGTACTTC
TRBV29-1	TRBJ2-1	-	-	CSVLTRGAVNEQFF	TGCAGCGTTTTGACCAGGGGGGCCGTTAATGAGCAGTTCTTC
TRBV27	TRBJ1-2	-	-	CASSFSPPLGYTF	TGTGCCAGCAGTTTTAGTCCTCCCCTGGGCTACACCTTC
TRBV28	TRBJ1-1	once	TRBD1	CASSSTGGRSTEAFF	TGTGCCAGCAGTTCCACAGGGGGCAGGAGCACTGAAGCTTTCTTT
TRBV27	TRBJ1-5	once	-	CASSLVQGDQPQHF	TGTGCCAGCAGTTTAGTCCAGGGCGATCAGCCCCAGCATTTT
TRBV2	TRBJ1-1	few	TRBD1	CASSLAGTENTEAFF	TGTGCCAGCTCATTGGCCGGGACAGAGAACACTGAAGCTTTCTTT
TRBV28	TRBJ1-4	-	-	CASSLPGVEKLFF	TGTGCCAGCAGTTTACCGGGGGTGGAAAAACTGTTTTTT
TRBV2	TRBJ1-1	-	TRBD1	CASKDRGLENTEAFF	TGTGCCAGTAAGGACAGGGGGCTAGAGAACACTGAAGCTTTCTTT
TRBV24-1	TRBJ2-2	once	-	CATRAPGANTNTGELFF	TGTGCCACCCGGGCCCCAGGGGCCAACACTAACACCGGGGAGCTGTTTTTT
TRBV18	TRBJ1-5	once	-	CASSVNDRNQPQHF	TGTGCCAGCTCGGTCAACGACAGGAATCAGCCCCAGCATTTT
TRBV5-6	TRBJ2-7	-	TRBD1	CASSSDGTGSYEQYF	TGTGCCAGCAGCTCGGACGGGACAGGCTCCTACGAGCAGTACTTC
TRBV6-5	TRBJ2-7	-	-	CASSYGLGRSYEQYF	TGTGCCAGCAGTTACGGTCTGGGCAGATCCTACGAGCAGTACTTC
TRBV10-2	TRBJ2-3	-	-	CASSESWTTYSTDTQYF	TGCGCCAGCAGTGAGTCGTGGACTACTTATAGCACAGATACGCAGTATTTT
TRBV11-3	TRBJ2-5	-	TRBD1	CASENRGSQETQYF	TGTGCCAGCGAGAACAGGGGGAGCCAAGAGACCCAGTACTTC
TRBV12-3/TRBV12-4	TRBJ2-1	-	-	CASRMGAFEQFF	TGTGCCAGCAGAATGGGGGCCTTTGAGCAGTTCTTC
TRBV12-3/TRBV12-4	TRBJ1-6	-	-	CASSFPNSPLHF	TGTGCCAGCAGTTTTCCGAATTCACCCCTCCACTTT
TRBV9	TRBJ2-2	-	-	CASRNQGTGELFF	TGTGCCAGCAGAAATCAGGGTACCGGGGAGCTGTTTTTT
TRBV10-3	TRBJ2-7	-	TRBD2	CAAGRGSYEQYF	TGTGCCGCGGGGAGGGGATCCTACGAGCAGTACTTC
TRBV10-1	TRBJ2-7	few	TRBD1	CASSKGQGPTYEQYF	TGCGCCAGCTCTAAGGGACAGGGGCCAACCTACGAGCAGTACTTC
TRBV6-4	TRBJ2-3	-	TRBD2	CASSSTPGTSGTDTQYF	TGTGCCAGCAGTTCTACCCCCGGGACTAGCGGCACAGATACGCAGTATTTT
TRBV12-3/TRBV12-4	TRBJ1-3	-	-	CASTGLSGNTIYF	TGTGCCAGCACAGGCCTCTCTGGAAACACCATATATTTT
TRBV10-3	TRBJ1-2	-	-	CAISDNPGIYGYTF	TGTGCCATCAGTGATAATCCAGGGATATACGGCTACACCTTC
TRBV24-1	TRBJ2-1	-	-	CATSDRVNEQFF	TGTGCCACCAGTGACCGCGTCAATGAGCAGTTCTTC
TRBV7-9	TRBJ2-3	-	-	CASSLAPSGITDTQYF	TGTGCCAGCAGCTTAGCACCGTCAGGTATCACAGATACGCAGTATTTT
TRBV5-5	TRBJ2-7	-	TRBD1	CASSPGQAGSYEQYF	TGTGCCAGCAGCCCAGGACAGGCCGGCTCCTACGAGCAGTACTTC
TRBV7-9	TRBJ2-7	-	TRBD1	CASSLAMGQDSLHF	TGTGCCAGCAGCTTAGCTATGGGACAGGATTCACTCCACTTC
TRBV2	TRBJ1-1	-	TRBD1	CASSLQGARNTEAFF	TGTGCCAGCAGCCTACAGGGGGCTCGGAACACTGAAGCTTTCTTT
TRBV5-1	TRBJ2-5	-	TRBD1	CASSPRGQVGETQYF	TGCGCCAGCAGCCCGCGGGGACAGGTAGGGGAGACCCAGTACTTC
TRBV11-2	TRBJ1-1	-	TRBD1	CASSSHRGQGTEAFF	TGTGCCAGCAGCTCACACAGGGGGCAGGGCACTGAAGCTTTCTTT
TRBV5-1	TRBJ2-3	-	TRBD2	CASSLVARGRDGTDTQYF	TGCGCCAGCAGCTTGGTTGCTCGAGGGAGGGATGGCACAGATACGCAGTATTTT
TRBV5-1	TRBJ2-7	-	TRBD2	CASSSGTSGGYEQYF	TGCGCCAGCAGCTCGGGCACTAGCGGGGGTTACGAGCAGTACTTC
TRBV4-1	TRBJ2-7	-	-	CASSQPNRDEQYF	TGCGCCAGCAGCCAACCGAACAGGGACGAGCAGTACTTC
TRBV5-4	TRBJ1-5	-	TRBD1	CASSAQGAGNQPQHF	TGTGCCAGCAGCGCTCAGGGGGCGGGCAATCAGCCCCAGCATTTT
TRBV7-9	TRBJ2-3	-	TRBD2	CASSSGTSGRTDTQYF	TGTGCCAGCAGCTCCGGGACTAGCGGACGCACAGATACGCAGTATTTT
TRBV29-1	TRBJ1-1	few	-	CSVEGRGYTEAFF	TGCAGCGTTGAAGGCCGGGGGTACACTGAAGCTTTCTTT
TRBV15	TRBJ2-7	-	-	CATSRELVTYEQYF	TGTGCCACCAGCAGAGAGTTAGTGACCTACGAGCAGTACTTC
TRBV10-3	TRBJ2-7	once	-	CATFNRDSSYEQYF	TGTGCCACCTTCAACAGGGATTCATCCTACGAGCAGTACTTC
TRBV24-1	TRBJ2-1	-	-	CATSDSFYRGGPYNEQFF	TGTGCCACCAGTGATTCGTTCTACAGGGGGGGCCCTTACAATGAGCAGTTCTTC
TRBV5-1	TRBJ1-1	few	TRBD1	CASSLRKGQDTEAFF	TGCGCCAGCAGCTTACGAAAGGGACAGGACACTGAAGCTTTCTTT
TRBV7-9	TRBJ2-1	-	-	CASSLGRDNEQFF	TGTGCCAGCAGCTTAGGACGGGACAATGAGCAGTTCTTC
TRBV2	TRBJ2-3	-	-	CASRARIWISTDTQYF	TGTGCCAGCAGGGCTAGGATCTGGATCAGCACAGATACGCAGTATTTT
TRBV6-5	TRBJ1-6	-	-	CASRRTEAKSPLHF	TGTGCCAGCAGGAGGACAGAGGCTAAGTCACCCCTCCACTTT
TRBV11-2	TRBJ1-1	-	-	CASSLGLDRPNTEAFF	TGTGCCAGCAGCTTAGGCTTGGACAGACCGAACACTGAAGCTTTCTTT
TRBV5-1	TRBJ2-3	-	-	CASSLGGGTQYF	TGCGCCAGCAGCTTGGGGGGAGGTACGCAGTATTTT
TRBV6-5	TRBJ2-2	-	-	CASSVAASNTGELFF	TGTGCCAGTTCTGTGGCGGCGTCGAACACCGGGGAGCTGTTTTTT
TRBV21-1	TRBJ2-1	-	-	CARRWGELGIGYNEQFF	TGTGCCAGGCGGTGGGGAGAACTAGGTATCGGTTACAATGAGCAGTTCTTC
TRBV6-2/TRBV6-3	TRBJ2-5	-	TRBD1	CASSRGTGAQETQYF	TGTGCCAGCAGTAGGGGGACAGGGGCACAAGAGACCCAGTACTTC
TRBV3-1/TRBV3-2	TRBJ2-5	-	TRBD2	CASSHWEGQETQYF	TGTGCCAGCAGCCATTGGGAGGGCCAAGAGACCCAGTACTTC
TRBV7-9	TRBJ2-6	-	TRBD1	CASSRYDRGAGANVLTF	TGTGCCAGCAGCCGATACGACAGGGGCGCTGGGGCCAACGTCCTGACTTTC
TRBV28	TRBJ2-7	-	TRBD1	CASTPGQEYYEQYF	TGTGCCAGCACTCCGGGACAGGAATACTACGAGCAGTACTTC
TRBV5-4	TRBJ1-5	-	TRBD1	CASSLDRGKSQPQHF	TGTGCCAGCAGCCTGGACAGGGGGAAGAGCCAGCCCCAGCATTTT